These 14 T cell receptor beta chains were all obtained from the same sample, sequenced in a study of chemoradiotherapy in HPV16-positive cancers. Repertoires were generated with immunoSEQ multiplex PCR, while TCRdb's copy carries only in-frame clones and drops some. The table has 20,000 to 25,000 clones, about 87% seen once. Here the sequenced sample was blood, taken from a patient who underwent chemoradiotherapy. These TCRs come from a human donor with HPV-associated anogenital cancer.

The chain has TRBV28 and TRBJ2-5; no firm D call. CDR3 length: 13 residues. V was pared by 6 bases and J by 1 base, with 9 bases between. The germline V gene has CDR1 MDHEN and CDR2 SYDVKM. The CDR3, as DNA: TGTGCCAGCAGCAAAACAACCCAAGAGACCCAGTACTTC. The encoded protein is CASSKTTQETQYF.

The V and J genes are TRBV10-2 and TRBJ2-6, with D hard to call. The V and J ends lost 7 bases and 2 bases respectively, with 9 bases between them. Germline CDR1 is WSHSY and CDR2 is SAAADI. CDR3 length equals 14 residues. Here the CDR3 DNA reads TGCGCCAGCACCCCATCAGCTGGGGCCAACGTCCTGACTTTC. Protein: CASTPSAGANVLTF.

The V gene is TRBV5-6, the J gene TRBJ2-1, with 7 nucleotides matching TRBD1. The CDR3 has 15 amino acids. Trimming cost V 4 bases and J 5 bases; bases outside gene matches: 9. CDR1 is SGHDT, CDR2 YYEEEE, per germline. The CDR3, as DNA: TGTGCCAGCAGCACCGGCCAGGGGGATCACAATGAGCAGTTCTTC. Amino acids: CASSTGQGDHNEQFF.

The chain links TRBV19 to TRBJ1-1, with TRBD1 as a possible D gene (5 bases). Germline loops: CDR1 LNHDA, CDR2 SQIVND (reference sequence). The V gene lost 7 bases and the J gene lost 5 bases, with 11 bases spanning the gap. CDR3 length equals 12 residues. CDR3 DNA sequence: TGTGCCAGTATGGGGCGCTTAACTGAAGCTTTCTTT. Amino acid sequence: CASMGRLTEAFF.

The CDR3 DNA follows: TGTGCCAGCAGCACCGGGACTAGCGGAACAGATACGCAGTATTTT. Its protein product is CASSTGTSGTDTQYF. V gene TRBV9 combines with J gene TRBJ2-3; the match to TRBD2 covers 11 bases. There are 15 residues in the CDR3. V was pared by 4 bases and J by 3 bases, with 4 bases of the junction left unmatched. Looked up from germline, CDR1 is SGDLS and CDR2 is YYNGEE.

The CDR3 reads CASSLQGANYGYTF. For the CDR3, the DNA is TGTGCCAGTAGTTTACAGGGGGCGAACTATGGCTACACCTTC. The rearrangement links TRBV19 to TRBJ1-2, with 9 bases aligning to TRBD1. Per germline, CDR1 LNHDA and CDR2 SQIVND (reference sequence). The junction had 3 bases not matched to a gene; V was cut back by 5 bases and J by 2 bases. The CDR3 covers 14 residues.

The genes are TRBV11-1 and TRBJ1-2, with TRBD1 identical over 9 bases. The CDR3 sequence is 15 residues long. Germline V gene lookup returns CDR1 SGHAT and CDR2 FQDESV (reference sequence). Trimming cost V 5 bases and J 4 bases; bases outside gene matches: 8. The CDR3 sequence is CASSPTSDRGYGYTF. Here the CDR3 DNA reads TGTGCCAGCAGCCCGACCTCGGACAGGGGCTATGGCTACACCTTC.

The chain is built from TRBV9 and TRBJ2-5; a possible D gene is TRBD1 (6 bases). TRBJ2-7 explains the end of the DNA better; the J call may be wrong. Germline CDR1 reads SGDLS; CDR2 reads YYNGEE. The CDR3 length is 17 residues. DNA of the CDR3: TGTGCCAGCAGCCCCACACCTTTATTGGACAGATCCTACGAGCAGTACTTC. It encodes CASSPTPLLDRSYEQYF.

The gene calls are TRBV27 and TRBJ2-2; D not resolved. CDR3 length: 13 residues. Trimming stripped 6 bases from V and 2 bases from J, with 7 bases between. Looked up from germline, CDR1 is MNHEY and CDR2 is SMNVEV (reference sequence). DNA for the CDR3: TGTGCCAGCAGGGGCTACAACACCGGGGAGCTGTTTTTT. Translating gives CASRGYNTGELFF.

This clone was recorded once. The rearrangement uses TRBV7-2 and TRBJ2-7; D remains unclear. CDR1 is SGHTA, CDR2 FQGNSA, per germline. CDR3 length: 14 amino acids. Trimming pared 7 bases from V and 1 base from J, leaving 14 bases between. As DNA, the CDR3 is TGTGCCAGCACCCGACCCGGTCTATCCTACGAGCAGTACTTC. Translation: CASTRPGLSYEQYF. The full variable domain, rest sourced from reference TRBV7-2 and TRBJ2-7, is GAGVSQSPSNKVTEKGKDVELRCDPISGHTALYWYRQSLGQGLEFLIYFQGNSAPDKSGLPSDRFSAERTGGSVSTLTIQRTQQEDSAVYLCASTRPGLSYEQYFGPGTRLTVT.

The chain carries TRBV10-3 and TRBJ2-7, with unresolved D. CDR3 length equals 11 residues. Germline CDR1 and CDR2: ENHRY and SYGVKD. The V end was cut by 0 bases, the J end by 5 bases, with 2 bases between. The DNA of the CDR3 is TGTGCCATCAGTGAGTCGGACGAGCAGTACTTC. Translating gives CAISESDEQYF.

The chain carries TRBV10-1 and TRBJ2-1, with 11 bases identical to TRBD2. CDR1 is WNHNN, CDR2 SYGVQD, per germline (reference sequence). The CDR3 extends over 15 amino acids. V lost 6 bases to trimming and J lost 5 bases; unmatched junction nucleotides: 6. CDR3 nucleotides: TGCGCCAGCAGAATAGCGGGGGGGGGAAACAATGAGCAGTTCTTC. Encoded protein: CASRIAGGGNNEQFF.

The J gene is TRBJ2-1, the V gene TRBV15; 7 bases map to TRBD2. The germline V gene encodes CDR1 LNHNV and CDR2 YYDKDF (reference sequence). After removal of 0 bases from V and 5 bases from J, the junction contained 7 bases not matched to a gene. The CDR3 contains 16 residues. The CDR3 loop reads CATSRDLGEGDNEQFF. The CDR3 DNA reads as TGTGCCACCAGCAGAGATCTGGGGGAGGGAGACAATGAGCAGTTCTTC.

The chain joins TRBV7-2 to TRBJ2-3; perhaps TRBD2 as D (5 bases). V lost 5 bases to trimming and J lost 7 bases, with 16 bases between them. The germline V gene has CDR1 SGHTA and CDR2 FQGNSA. There are 14 residues in the CDR3. In DNA form, the CDR3 reads TGTGCCAGCAGCCCCCGGGGAAGCAAACATACGCAGTATTTT. Translated, it gives CASSPRGSKHTQYF.